A single sample gave rise to the 5 T cell receptor beta chains below, sequenced in a study of Graves' ophthalmopathy and Graves' hyperthyroidism. The study amplified TCR beta CDR3 regions using RNA transcripts. Second-round multiplex PCR came after first-round RT-PCR with HTBI primers. TCRdb passed the multiplex PCR reads through MiXCR, listing each CDR3 protein once. The sample includes some 1.1 million distinct CDR3 sequences, about 40% of them seen just once. Sequenced material: peripheral blood or thyroid tissue (not recorded which). These receptor sequences come from an adult man with Graves' hyperthyroidism.

This clonotype was counted ten times or more. V usage is TRBV28 and J usage is TRBJ2-7; D is unresolved. V lost 5 bases and J lost 3, with 11 bases in between. CDR1 and CDR2 (germline): MDHEN, SYDVKM. This CDR3 is built from 13 residues. Here the CDR3 reads CASSPGSGYEQYF. The CDR3 DNA reads TGTGCCAGCAGTCCCGGTTCGGGCTACGAGCAGTACTTC.

The J gene is TRBJ1-1, the V gene TRBV5-6; D possibly corresponds to TRBD1 (5 bases). The CDR3 runs 16 residues. Germline-derived CDR1 and CDR2 are SGHDT and YYEEEE. V was pared by 2 bases and J by 4 bases, with 18 bases between. The CDR3 loop reads CASSLGRQGGFTEAFF. The CDR3, as DNA: TGTGCCAGCAGCTTAGGGCGGCAGGGAGGGTTCACTGAAGCTTTCTTT.

The rearrangement links TRBV10-3 to TRBJ2-7; 8 nucleotides line up with TRBD2. The CDR3 contains 14 residues. Germline V lookup: CDR1 ENHRY, CDR2 SYGVKD. V shed 7 bases, J shed 0 bases, and the junction held 5 bases outside the gene matches. This CDR3 is CAITGGASSYEQYF. Written as DNA, the CDR3 is TGTGCCATCACGGGGGGGGCGTCCTCCTACGAGCAGTACTTC.

The chain employs TRBV10-3 and TRBJ1-4; D call uncertain. Germline CDR1 is ENHRY and CDR2 is SYGVKD. Trimming removed 4 bases from V and 8 bases from J, with 14 bases in between. The CDR3 runs 14 residues. CDR3 protein: CAISGPEVKEKLFF. The DNA for the CDR3 is TGTGCCATCAGTGGACCGGAGGTGAAGGAAAAACTGTTTTTT.

V gene TRBV20-1 combines with J gene TRBJ2-2; TRBD2 aligns across 10 bases. The CDR3 has 16 amino acids. The V gene end was trimmed by 5 bases and the J gene end by 2 bases; junction bases not matched to a gene: 8. The germline V gene has CDR1 DFQATT and CDR2 SNEGSKA (reference sequence). The CDR3 protein is CSASHSGRTNTGELFF. The DNA for the CDR3 is TGCAGTGCTTCCCATAGCGGGAGGACAAACACCGGGGAGCTGTTTTTT.